This T cell receptor beta chain was identified during a study of blood T cells in healthy people across ages. In its sample, this clonotype was seen a few times. What it binds is not known. Primed by a sample-barcoded 5' primer and a J-beta primer mix, a second PCR proceeded for about 6 to 12 cycles. Every cDNA molecule carried a tag from a template-switch adaptor bearing 12 random nucleotides. One entry per CDR3 protein, called by TCRdb with MiXCR from the 5' RACE reads. This table has under 800,000 distinct CDR3 sequences, 21% appearing once. Study-level points and caveats: The unsorted PBMCs prevented any conclusive comparison of naive versus antigen-experienced cells. Donors of long life had a larger count of naive CD4+ cells and greater diversity than aged donors.

Every donor provided ten milliliters of peripheral blood. J was trimmed by 0 bases and V by 4 bases; bases with no gene match: 6. Germline V lookup: CDR1 ENHRY, CDR2 SYGVKD. The CDR3 sequence is 15 residues long. This receptor was obtained from a man in his sixties or seventies in good health. Source material: blood. The chain is built from TRBV10-3 and TRBJ2-7; the match to TRBD2 covers 7 bases. CDR3 region: CAISVLAAHSYEQYF. The CDR3 DNA is TGTGCCATCAGTGTCCTAGCGGCACACTCCTACGAGCAGTACTTC.